Sequencing of this T cell receptor (beta chain) was carried out in a study of T cell repertoires in cytomegalovirus infection. Study details: CMV epitopes, recently identified HLA-C-restricted and well-studied HLA-B-restricted, were used.

This clonotype was counted between two and nine times. As yet, its antigen is unknown. General observations from the study: Adding up the frequency of public TCR beta families identified people who carried CMV plus the relevant HLA. HLA-C-restricted CMV-specific TCR beta clonotypes were dominant in the ex vivo response.

TCRdb reanalysed the reads using MiXCR and keeps one entry per CDR3 protein. There are hundreds of thousands of distinct CDR3 sequences in the sample; roughly a third occur only once, and 15% to 20% lies in the top ten. The V gene's germline CDR1 is ENHRY and CDR2 SYGVKD. The length of the CDR3 is 13 residues. V was clipped by 2 bases and J by 8 bases, with 10 bases between them. This chain links TRBV10-3 with TRBJ1-5; D remains unclear. The clonotype comes from a human donor in good health (CMV status not recorded). Some clones in this sample may be carry-over from other donors' samples. Sequencing was performed on cultured PBMCs, taken from culture after CMV antigen stimulation. For the CDR3, the DNA is TGTGCCATCAGTGAGAGGACCGCCGAGCCCCAGCATTTT. This codes for CAISERTAEPQHF.